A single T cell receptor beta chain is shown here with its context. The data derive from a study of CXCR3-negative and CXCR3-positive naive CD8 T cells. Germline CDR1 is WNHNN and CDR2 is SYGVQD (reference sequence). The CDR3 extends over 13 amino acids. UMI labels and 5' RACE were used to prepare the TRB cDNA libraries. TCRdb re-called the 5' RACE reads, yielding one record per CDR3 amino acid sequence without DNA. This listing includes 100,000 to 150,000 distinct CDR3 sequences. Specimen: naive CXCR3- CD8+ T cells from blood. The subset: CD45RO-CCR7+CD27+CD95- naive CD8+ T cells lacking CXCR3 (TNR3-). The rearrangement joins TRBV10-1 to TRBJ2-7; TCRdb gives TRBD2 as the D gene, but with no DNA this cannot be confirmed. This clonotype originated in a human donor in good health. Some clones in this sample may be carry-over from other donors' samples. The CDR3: CASSSSGIYEQYF.